This T cell receptor beta chain stems from a study of blood T cell repertoires in COVID-19. In the original analysis: Estimated nucleated cell counts came from reference gene primer amplification. TCRdb's table, derived via immunoSEQ multiplex PCR, lists solely in-frame clones and lacks some. The V and J calls and clone size come from that table; D and trimming were worked out from the DNA. The sample lists fewer than 500,000 clones; roughly 90% were seen once. Germline loops: CDR1 SNHLY, CDR2 FYNNEI. This CDR3 is built from 14 residues. V was cut by 3 bases and J by 5 bases, with 11 bases left in between.

The J gene is TRBJ1-5, the V gene TRBV2, with D unclear. This receptor was identified in a woman aged 25 to 45 with active or convalescent COVID-19. The source material was peripheral blood. CDR3 nucleotides: TGTGCCAGCAGTGACTCGCTAACGGATCAGCCCCAGCATTTT. Translated, it gives CASSDSLTDQPQHF.